These 31 T cell receptor beta chains were all obtained from the same sample, sequenced in a study of shared clonotypes between healthy human individuals. The repertoire was sequenced with immunoSEQ multiplex PCR; TCRdb's copy has only in-frame clones and lacks some. Found here are 2,500,000 or so clones, over 85% of them singletons; the top ten hold about 0.38%. The sequenced sample consisted of naive CD4+ T cells from PBMCs. Subset meaning: CD45RA+ positively selected. These receptors came from a man between 18 and 35 years old in good health. Some clones in this sample may be carry-over from other donors' samples.

The rearrangement joins TRBV6-1 to TRBJ2-1, with TRBD2 matching over 11 bases. Germline V gene lookup returns CDR1 MNHNS and CDR2 SASEGT. The CDR3 runs to 18 residues. The V and J ends lost 3 bases and 2 bases, in that order; junction bases with no gene match: 9. The CDR3 DNA reads as TGTGCCAGCAGTGAGGGCCAGCTAGCGGGAGGAGCCTACAATGAGCAGTTCTTC. It yields the protein CASSEGQLAGGAYNEQFF.

V gene TRBV28 combines with J gene TRBJ1-3; D gene ambiguous. Trimming took off 6 bases at V and 3 bases at J, with 18 bases between the two ends. Germline lookup yields CDR1 MDHEN and CDR2 SYDVKM. The CDR3 is 16 amino acids. The CDR3 bases are TGTGCCAGCAGGCGCCCTGGGGTCCGGGGTGGAAACACCATATATTTT. It translates to CASRRPGVRGGNTIYF.

The chain carries TRBV5-1 and TRBJ2-3; TRBD2 matches at 11 bases. V lost 0 bases to trimming and J lost 6 bases; unmatched junction nucleotides: 3. CDR3 length: 15 amino acids. Germline V CDR1 and CDR2: SGHRS, YFSETQ. The CDR3, as DNA: TGCGCCAGCAGCTTGGCGACTAGCGGGACGGATACGCAGTATTTT. It specifies CASSLATSGTDTQYF.

The rearrangement links TRBV9 to TRBJ2-5, with D possibly being TRBD2 (5 bases). Trimming took off 0 bases at V and 6 bases at J, with 15 bases between the two ends. The CDR3 has 15 amino acids. In germline, CDR1 is SGDLS, CDR2 YYNGEE. The CDR3 DNA is TGTGCCAGCAGCGTAGCCGTCGGGGTTCAACAGACCCAGTACTTC. Protein product: CASSVAVGVQQTQYF.

The chain links TRBV5-4 to TRBJ2-5, with TRBD2 as a possible D gene (6 bases). CDR3 length: 16 amino acids. Germline V gives CDR1 SGHNT, CDR2 YYREEE (reference sequence). The V gene lost 1 base and the J gene lost 4 bases, with 17 bases spanning the gap. The CDR3 nucleotides read TGTGCCAGCAGCTTGAACATCGGGAGCCCCCCAGAGACCCAGTACTTC. Its protein product is CASSLNIGSPPETQYF.

This chain uses TRBV28 with TRBJ2-3; 7 bases are a match to TRBD1. CDR3 length: 13 residues. The V gene's germline CDR1 is MDHEN and CDR2 SYDVKM. V lost 10 bases to trimming and J lost 0 bases; unmatched junction nucleotides: 4. The CDR3 is CATGDRSTDTQYF. CDR3 DNA sequence: TGTGCCACCGGGGACAGAAGCACAGATACGCAGTATTTT. Together with reference TRBV28 and TRBJ2-3, the CDR3 gives the full variable domain: DVKVTQSSRYLVKRTGEKVFLECVQDMDHENMFWYRQDPGLGLRLIYFSYDVKMKEKGDIPEGYSVSREKKERFSLILESASTNQTSMYLCATGDRSTDTQYFGPGTRLTVL.

V is TRBV5-1 and J is TRBJ1-1, with a weak D call TRBD1 (5 bases). The germline CDR1 and CDR2 sequences are SGHRS and YFSETQ. The CDR3 extends over 13 amino acids. V was clipped by 4 bases and J by 7 bases, with 14 bases between them. The CDR3, as DNA: TGCGCCAGCAGCCCGTCGTCGGGGGGTGAAGCTTTCTTT. Protein sequence: CASSPSSGGEAFF.

This chain uses TRBV5-4 with TRBJ2-3; the D is unclear. Germline values: CDR1 SGHNT, CDR2 YYREEE (reference sequence). The germline V and J ends were trimmed by 3 bases and 2 bases, with 10 bases remaining between them. The CDR3 is 14 residues long. As DNA, the CDR3 is TGTGCCAGCAGCTCCCCTCCACTCACAGATACGCAGTATTTT. It encodes CASSSPPLTDTQYF. The variable domain in full, with the rest retrieved from reference TRBV5-4 and TRBJ2-3, is ETGVTQSPTHLIKTRGQQVTLRCSSQSGHNTVSWYQQALGQGPQFIFQYYREEENGRGNFPPRFSGLQFPNYSSELNVNALELDDSALYLCASSSPPLTDTQYFGPGTRLTVL.

Only one count was recorded for this clone. The chain uses TRBV5-1 and TRBJ1-1, with D possibly matching TRBD1 (6 bases). Looked up from germline, CDR1 is SGHRS and CDR2 is YFSETQ. V was shortened by 6 bases and J by 4 bases, with 16 bases between the two germline ends. The CDR3 sequence is 14 residues long. The CDR3: CASNRGGGITEAFF. DNA of the CDR3: TGCGCCAGCAACCGTGGGGGCGGGATCACTGAAGCTTTCTTT.

This sequence joins TRBV28 and TRBJ2-7, with TRBD2 matching 10 bases. Germline V gene lookup returns CDR1 MDHEN and CDR2 SYDVKM. This CDR3 is built from 15 residues. V was pared by 5 bases and J by 5 bases, with 9 bases of the junction left unmatched. The CDR3 DNA is TGTGCCAGCAGTGGGGGAGATAGCGGGAGGAACGAGCAGTACTTC. Protein: CASSGGDSGRNEQYF.

This chain uses TRBV19 with TRBJ2-1; 12 nucleotides align to TRBD2. V shed 7 bases, J shed 10 bases, and the junction held 2 bases outside the gene matches. The germline gives CDR1 LNHDA, CDR2 SQIVND (reference sequence). This CDR3 is built from 12 residues. In DNA, the CDR3 is TGTGCCAGTACCGGACTAGCGGGAGAGCAGTTCTTC. Translating gives CASTGLAGEQFF.

The rearrangement joins TRBV27 to TRBJ2-1; D possibly corresponds to TRBD2 (5 bases). The V end was cut by 3 bases, the J end by 14 bases, with 14 bases between. Per germline, CDR1 MNHEY and CDR2 SMNVEV (reference sequence). This CDR3 comprises 12 residues. The CDR3 is CASSLVWEKEFF. The CDR3 bases are TGTGCCAGCAGTTTGGTATGGGAGAAGGAGTTCTTC.

J is TRBJ2-5 and V is TRBV5-1; D gene ambiguous. The V gene lost 0 bases and the J gene lost 7 bases, with 10 bases spanning the gap. CDR3 length equals 13 residues. Looked up from germline, CDR1 is SGHRS and CDR2 is YFSETQ. In nucleotides, the CDR3 is TGCGCCAGCAGCTTGGGACACAGACGGACCCAGTACTTC. This sequence encodes CASSLGHRRTQYF.

The chain is built from TRBV19 and TRBJ2-1, with 13 bases that match TRBD2. CDR1 and CDR2 from the germline V gene are LNHDA and SQIVND (reference sequence). The CDR3 covers 17 residues. Unmatched junction bases numbered 7, after V lost 1 base and J lost 7 bases. The CDR3 DNA reads as TGTGCCAGTAGTATAGGAGGACTAGCGGGAGTTAGGAATGAGCAGTTCTTC. Amino acids: CASSIGGLAGVRNEQFF. Complete variable domain (other parts from reference TRBV19 and TRBJ2-1): DGGITQSPKYLFRKEGQNVTLSCEQNLNHDAMYWYRQDPGQGLRLIYYSQIVNDFQKGDIAEGYSVSREKKESFPLTVTSAQKNPTAFYLCASSIGGLAGVRNEQFFGPGTRLTVL.

The gene calls are TRBV18 and TRBJ2-6, with D perhaps being TRBD1 or TRBD2 (5 bases each). This CDR3 comprises 16 residues. V lost 3 bases and J lost 0, with 9 bases in between. Germline CDR1 is KGHSH and CDR2 is LQKENI. The CDR3 sequence: CASSPGVSSGANVLTF. CDR3 bases: TGTGCCAGCTCACCGGGGGTTTCCTCTGGGGCCAACGTCCTGACTTTC.

Notes on this clone: In the same sample, other DNA sequences code for this CDR3. This chain joins TRBV7-9 and TRBJ1-4, with D maybe TRBD1 (6 bases). This CDR3 region has 14 residues. CDR1 is SEHNR, CDR2 FQNEAQ, per germline (reference sequence). Deletions cut 5 bases from V and 4 bases from J, with 11 bases between. In DNA form, the CDR3 reads TGTGCCAGCAGCCCAGGGGATAGTAATGAAAAACTGTTTTTT. This translates into CASSPGDSNEKLFF.

V and J are TRBV2 and TRBJ2-5; tentative D call: TRBD2 (5 bases). The germline gives CDR1 SNHLY, CDR2 FYNNEI. The CDR3 sequence is 11 residues long. CDR3 DNA sequence: TGTGCTGGAGGCAGTTCAGAGACCCAGTACTTC. It specifies CAGGSSETQYF.

This chain joins TRBV7-8 and TRBJ2-1; 14 nucleotides match TRBD2. Germline loops: CDR1 SGHVS, CDR2 FQNEAQ. V was clipped by 7 bases and J by 8 bases; unmatched bases: 7. This CDR3 comprises 15 residues. The CDR3 nucleotides read TGTGCCAGCACGGGACTAGCGGGAGTAATAGATGAGCAGTTCTTC. This translates into CASTGLAGVIDEQFF.

A few counts support this clone. This chain joins TRBV5-4 and TRBJ2-3, with TRBD2 matching 14 bases. Germline trimming cut 6 bases from V and 2 bases from J; bases unmatched to any gene: 11. The CDR3 runs 18 residues. Germline values: CDR1 SGHNT, CDR2 YYREEE (reference sequence). Written as DNA, the CDR3 is TGTGCCAGCAACCCGGGACTAGCGGGAGATAGGCTCACAGATACGCAGTATTTT. This sequence encodes CASNPGLAGDRLTDTQYF.

The gene calls are TRBV29-1 and TRBJ2-1; weak D call: TRBD2 (5 bases). The length of the CDR3 is 12 residues. CDR1 and CDR2 from the germline V gene are SQVTM and ANQGSEA. V was cut by 3 bases and J by 12 bases, with 15 bases left in between. CDR3 loop: CSVDRFGERQFF. CDR3 bases: TGCAGCGTTGATCGGTTCGGGGAGAGGCAGTTCTTC.

The J gene is TRBJ1-2, the V gene TRBV28, with D unresolved. The V end lost 8 bases, the J end lost 5 bases, and 15 bases lay between the germline ends. The CDR3 is 13 amino acids. Germline V gene data show CDR1 as MDHEN and CDR2 as SYDVKM. Here the CDR3 reads CASSVNGPYGYTF. In DNA form, the CDR3 reads TGTGCCAGCTCTGTAAACGGCCCATATGGCTACACCTTC.

This chain joins TRBV10-3 and TRBJ2-7; D unclear. Germline-derived CDR1 and CDR2 are ENHRY and SYGVKD. The CDR3 extends over 14 amino acids. V shed 4 bases and J shed 0 bases, with 10 bases lying between them. In nucleotides, the CDR3 is TGTGCCATCAGTGTGGGTCAGATCTCCTACGAGCAGTACTTC. Translated: CAISVGQISYEQYF.

The chain has TRBV7-2 and TRBJ2-1, with D unresolved. Trimming stripped 1 base from V and 5 bases from J, with 6 bases between. The CDR3 has 13 residues. Germline lookup yields CDR1 SGHTA and CDR2 FQGNSA. DNA for the CDR3: TGTGCCAGCAGCTTAGGGGTACACAATGAGCAGTTCTTC. This sequence encodes CASSLGVHNEQFF.

V is TRBV14 and J is TRBJ2-7, with a possible D match to TRBD2 (6 bases). The ends were cut back, 0 bases at V and 9 bases at J, with 9 bases in the middle. The germline gives CDR1 SGHDN, CDR2 FVKESK. CDR3 size: 12 residues. CDR3: CASSQDVGGQYF. CDR3 in DNA: TGTGCCAGCAGCCAAGATGTCGGGGGGCAGTACTTC.

The chain recombines TRBV30 with TRBJ1-1, with D uncertain. Germline assignment: CDR1 GTSNPN and CDR2 SVGIG (reference sequence). V was trimmed by 0 bases and J by 8 bases, leaving 13 bases between them. The CDR3 loop spans 13 amino acids. As DNA, the CDR3 is TGTGCCTGGAGTGTACAAGGCCCGGGGGAAGCTTTCTTT. It codes for CAWSVQGPGEAFF.

The rearrangement links TRBV6-6 to TRBJ2-2; D unresolved. From germline, CDR1 is MNHNY and CDR2 SVGAGI (reference sequence). V was clipped by 2 bases and J by 4 bases, with 5 bases between them. The CDR3 sequence is 13 residues long. The CDR3 sequence: CASSYTITGELFF. The CDR3 nucleotides are TGTGCCAGCAGTTACACAATCACCGGGGAGCTGTTTTTT.

This clone appeared a single time. The V and J genes are TRBV21-1 and TRBJ2-7; the table's TRBD1 call for D was not verified on the DNA. TRBV21-1 is termed a pseudogene. The CDR3 runs to 17 residues. In DNA form, the CDR3 reads TGTGCCAGCTCCCGGGACAGGGACAGGAAGAGGTCCTACGAGCAGTACTTC. As protein: CASSRDRDRKRSYEQYF.

The rearrangement joins TRBV6-5 to TRBJ1-2; maybe TRBD1 (5 bases). Deletions cut 4 bases from V and 4 bases from J, with 10 bases between. CDR3 size: 13 residues. The germline gives CDR1 MNHEY, CDR2 SVGAGI. Written as DNA, the CDR3 is TGTGCCAGCAGTTCAAGACAGCCCTATGGCTACACCTTC. It specifies CASSSRQPYGYTF.

The genes are TRBV28 and TRBJ1-2; tentative D call: TRBD1 (5 bases). Trimming left V 6 bases short and J 4 bases short, with 21 bases between. The germline V gene has CDR1 MDHEN and CDR2 SYDVKM. The CDR3 length is 16 residues. The CDR3 here is CASSVASTDPSYGYTF. DNA of the CDR3: TGTGCCAGCAGCGTCGCTTCGACAGACCCTTCCTATGGCTACACCTTC.

V is TRBV11-2 and J is TRBJ1-1; D not resolved. Germline CDR1 reads SGHAT; CDR2 reads FQNNGV. The V gene lost 4 bases and the J gene lost 1 base, with 10 bases spanning the gap. The CDR3 has 14 residues. The CDR3: CASSSVGRNTEAFF. The CDR3 DNA reads TGTGCCAGCAGCTCTGTAGGGCGGAACACTGAAGCTTTCTTT. The full variable domain, in which reference TRBV11-2 and TRBJ1-1 provide the parts outside the CDR3, is EAGVAQSPRYKIIEKRQSVAFWCNPISGHATLYWYQQILGQGPKLLIQFQNNGVVDDSQLPKDRFSAERLKGVDSTLKIQPAKLEDSAVYLCASSSVGRNTEAFFGQGTRLTVV.

V usage is TRBV7-9 and J usage is TRBJ2-2; the D gene could be TRBD1 or TRBD2 (5 bases each). Germline V gene data show CDR1 as SEHNR and CDR2 as FQNEAQ (reference sequence). Trimming pared 7 bases from V and 4 bases from J, leaving 16 bases between. CDR3 length: 15 amino acids. DNA for the CDR3: TGTGCCAGCACATCCGGACGGGGCCCCACCGGGGAGCTGTTTTTT. As protein: CASTSGRGPTGELFF.